The clone carrying this T cell receptor beta chain was picked up a small number of times. Its specificity is not known. This entry comes from a study of identical twins. Whole-study findings and limits: Invariant MAIT and iNKT cells may have partly biased zero-insertion analyses. Recombination models fit unrelated individuals' TCR alpha sharing but underestimated twins'.

The cDNA had a unique molecular identifier and a template-switch universal primer site. TCRdb re-analysed the 5' RACE reads in MiXCR, keeping a single row per CDR3 protein. The repertoire has some 790,000 distinct CDR3 sequences, roughly 18% of them found once; the top ten carry around 13%. CDR1 is SQVTM, CDR2 ANQGSEA, per germline. This CDR3 comprises 11 residues. The V gene lost 0 bases and the J gene lost 14 bases, with 11 bases spanning the gap. This same sample was also part of a study on T cells expressing NK-cell markers. That work contributes: Nothing established the HCMV specificity of expanded NKG2C+ T cell clones.

This chain links TRBV29-1 with TRBJ2-1; a possible D gene is TRBD1 (5 bases). Sequencing was done on a sample of PBMCs. This clonotype originated in a woman under 30 in good health. CDR3 DNA sequence: TGCAGCGTTGAAGAACGTTCAGGGAAGTTCTTC. Translating it yields CSVEERSGKFF.